The 21 T cell receptor beta chains given below trace back to one sample, sequenced in a study of shared clonotypes between healthy human individuals. Here immunoSEQ multiplex PCR was the method, and the copy in TCRdb shows in-frame clones only, minus some. The sample records roughly 2.5 million clones, around nine tenths being singletons. The sample comprised naive CD4+ T cells sorted from blood. This sample's subset: CD45RA+ positively selected. These receptors were collected from a man between 18 and 29 years old in good health.

V and J are TRBV5-4 and TRBJ1-1, with 7 nucleotides matching TRBD1. Trimming removed 2 bases from V and 3 bases from J; junction bases left unmatched: 7. Germline V CDR1 and CDR2: SGHNT, YYREEE (reference sequence). The length of the CDR3 is 15 residues. CDR3 in DNA: TGTGCCAGCAGCTTTGGACAGGATTCCGACACTGAAGCTTTCTTT. Its protein is CASSFGQDSDTEAFF.

The chain couples TRBV11-2 to TRBJ2-3; no firm D call. CDR3 length: 15 residues. V lost 1 base, J lost 4 bases, and 12 bases lay in between. Germline V gene lookup returns CDR1 SGHAT and CDR2 FQNNGV. The CDR3 sequence is CASSLVASLPDTQYF. DNA for the CDR3: TGTGCCAGCAGCTTAGTCGCGAGTTTGCCAGATACGCAGTATTTT.

The chain has TRBV6-1 and TRBJ1-6, with D perhaps matching TRBD1 (5 bases). This CDR3 spans 15 amino acids. Trimming removed 0 bases at V and 10 bases at J, with 13 bases between. Germline assignment: CDR1 MNHNS and CDR2 SASEGT. In DNA, the CDR3 is TGTGCCAGCAGTGAAGCTACAGGATCGGCGTCACCCCTCCACTTT. Its protein is CASSEATGSASPLHF.

The J gene is TRBJ2-1, the V gene TRBV5-1, with 11 bases fitting TRBD2. Per the germline V gene, CDR1 is SGHRS and CDR2 is YFSETQ. The CDR3 covers 16 residues. V lost 2 bases, J lost 2 bases, and 3 bases stayed unmatched. CDR3 nucleotides: TGCGCCAGCAGCTTACGACTAGCGGGGCCCTACAATGAGCAGTTCTTC. Its protein product is CASSLRLAGPYNEQFF.

The V call is TRBV5-4, the J call TRBJ2-3; 10 positions agree with TRBD2. The V gene end was trimmed by 2 bases and the J gene end by 5 bases; junction bases not matched to a gene: 8. Per germline, CDR1 SGHNT and CDR2 YYREEE (reference sequence). This CDR3 contains 16 residues. The DNA of the CDR3 is TGTGCCAGCAGCTTTGGCCGTAGCGGGGGGCAAGATACGCAGTATTTT. Translating gives CASSFGRSGGQDTQYF.

This clone occurred once. The CDR3: CASSRTQLSYEQYF. In DNA, the CDR3 is TGTGCCAGCTCCCGGACACAACTCTCCTACGAGCAGTACTTC. This sequence joins TRBV6-5 and TRBJ2-7; tentatively, D is TRBD1 (5 bases). The CDR3 is 14 residues long. V was shortened by 8 bases and J by 0 bases, with 14 bases between the two germline ends. The V gene's germline CDR1 is MNHEY and CDR2 SVGAGI.

This chain links TRBV6-5 with TRBJ2-5, with D possibly matching TRBD2 (5 bases). The V end was cut by 0 bases, the J end by 9 bases, with 14 bases between. Germline V gene sequence: CDR1 MNHEY, CDR2 SVGAGI. The CDR3 sequence is 14 residues long. The CDR3 coding sequence is TGTGCCAGCAGTTACTCTAGGGTCTGGGAGCCCCAGTACTTC. Its translation: CASSYSRVWEPQYF.

With regard to this clone: The same CDR3 also results from other DNA sequences found in this sample. This sequence joins TRBV5-1 and TRBJ2-3; 7 bases line up with TRBD1. Germline V CDR1 and CDR2: SGHRS, YFSETQ. Unmatched junction bases numbered 2, after V lost 0 bases and J lost 1 base. This CDR3 contains 15 residues. CDR3 protein: CASSLGQGRTDTQYF. In nucleotides, the CDR3 is TGCGCCAGCAGCTTGGGACAGGGCCGCACAGATACGCAGTATTTT. Together with reference TRBV5-1 and TRBJ2-3, the CDR3 gives the full variable domain: KAGVTQTPRYLIKTRGQQVTLSCSPISGHRSVSWYQQTPGQGLQFLFEYFSETQRNKGNFPGRFSGRQFSNSRSEMNVSTLELGDSALYLCASSLGQGRTDTQYFGPGTRLTVL.

This rearrangement joins TRBV11-3 to TRBJ1-1; D is unclear. CDR3 size: 13 residues. Germline V gene data show CDR1 as SGHNT and CDR2 as YENEEA. Trimming stripped 2 bases from V and 2 bases from J, with 6 bases between. For the CDR3, the DNA is TGTGCCAGCAGCTTAAAAACAAACACTGAAGCTTTCTTT. Translating gives CASSLKTNTEAFF.

In this sample, this clone turned up once. At one of its ends the junction is not consistent with the germline gene, which may arise from a read error. The chain is built from TRBV7-8 and TRBJ1-4; 7 bases are shared with TRBD1. Germline assignment: CDR1 SGHVS and CDR2 FQNEAQ. The CDR3 has 15 residues. The CDR3 sequence is CASSSRQGPNEKLFF. As DNA, the CDR3 is TGTGCTAGCAGCTCACGACAGGGCCCGAATGAAAAACTGTTTTTT.

The gene calls are TRBV5-1 and TRBJ2-7, with D perhaps matching TRBD1 or TRBD2 (5 bases each). Trimming shortened V by 3 bases and J by 3 bases, and 10 bases separated the two germline ends. CDR1 SGHRS and CDR2 YFSETQ come from the germline V gene. The CDR3 loop spans 13 amino acids. Here the CDR3 DNA reads TGCGCCAGCAGCTGGGGGAATGACTACGAGCAGTACTTC. Translating gives CASSWGNDYEQYF.

Comment on this clone: The same CDR3 can be traced to other DNA sequences in this sample. V is TRBV5-4 and J is TRBJ2-6; no firm D call. From germline, CDR1 is SGHNT and CDR2 YYREEE (reference sequence). The CDR3 runs to 15 residues. Trimming shortened V by 0 bases and J by 0 bases, and 4 bases separated the two germline ends. The CDR3 sequence: CASSLDSSGANVLTF. The DNA of the CDR3 is TGTGCCAGCAGCTTGGACTCCTCTGGGGCCAACGTCCTGACTTTC.

J is TRBJ2-1 and V is TRBV5-1; D unresolved. CDR3 length: 17 amino acids. Trimming removed 1 base from V and 6 bases from J, with 20 bases in between. Germline V gene sequence: CDR1 SGHRS, CDR2 YFSETQ. The CDR3 bases are TGCGCCAGCAGCTTGACCTCGACTGGGATCGGCTCCAATGAGCAGTTCTTC. Translating it yields CASSLTSTGIGSNEQFF.

The chain couples TRBV19 to TRBJ2-3; 8 nucleotides line up with TRBD2. The CDR3 extends over 14 amino acids. Germline CDR1 LNHDA, CDR2 SQIVND (reference sequence). V was pared by 3 bases and J by 4 bases, with 3 bases of the junction left unmatched. The CDR3 sequence: CASSMRGAADTQYF. CDR3 in DNA: TGTGCCAGTAGTATGCGGGGGGCAGCAGATACGCAGTATTTT.

The chain couples TRBV5-6 to TRBJ1-1; TRBD1 matches at 9 bases. Trimming at V came to 3 bases and at J to 2 bases, leaving 8 bases not matched to a gene. Germline V gene lookup returns CDR1 SGHDT and CDR2 YYEEEE. This CDR3 comprises 16 residues. This CDR3 is CASSSGTGIANTEAFF. The CDR3 nucleotides are TGTGCCAGCAGCTCCGGGACAGGGATCGCAAACACTGAAGCTTTCTTT. The entire variable domain, with the rest obtained from reference TRBV5-6 and TRBJ1-1, is as follows: DAGVTQSPTHLIKTRGQQVTLRCSPKSGHDTVSWYQQALGQGPQFIFQYYEEEERQRGNFPDRFSGHQFPNYSSELNVNALLLGDSALYLCASSSGTGIANTEAFFGQGTRLTVV.

In DNA, the CDR3 is TGCGCCAGCAGCTTGACGACAGGACACAGCGAGCAGTACTTC. This encodes CASSLTTGHSEQYF. This sequence joins TRBV5-1 and TRBJ2-7; the D gene is possibly TRBD1 (6 bases). The CDR3 sequence is 14 residues long. Trimming shortened V by 1 base and J by 6 bases, and 14 bases separated the two germline ends. Germline loops: CDR1 SGHRS, CDR2 YFSETQ.

This chain uses TRBV29-1 with TRBJ2-5; possible D gene TRBD1, 5 bases. The J call may be in error: the DNA end matches TRBJ2-7 better. The CDR3 has 12 amino acids. The germline V gene has CDR1 SQVTM and CDR2 ANQGSEA. The CDR3 loop is CSANQGPYEQYF. CDR3 DNA: TGCAGCGCTAACCAGGGTCCCTACGAGCAGTACTTC.

The chain couples TRBV5-4 to TRBJ2-1, with D possibly TRBD1 on 6 matching bases. Germline CDR1 and CDR2: SGHNT and YYREEE (reference sequence). V was trimmed by 5 bases and J by 9 bases, leaving 21 bases between them. The CDR3 extends over 15 amino acids. CDR3 nucleotide sequence: TGTGCCAGCAGATCACCGGGACACTCAAGGGGTGAGCAGTTCTTC. Amino acids: CASRSPGHSRGEQFF.

V usage is TRBV5-5 and J usage is TRBJ2-7; TRBD1 aligns across 9 bases. This CDR3 is 14 amino acids long. CDR1 and CDR2 (germline): SGHKS, YYEKEE (reference sequence). V was clipped by 5 bases and J by 4 bases; unmatched bases: 7. The CDR3 nucleotides are TGTGCCAGCAGTCCCGGACAGGGGCAATACGAGCAGTACTTC. As protein: CASSPGQGQYEQYF.

The V gene is TRBV6-5, the J gene TRBJ2-4; D gene unclear. This CDR3 is built from 15 residues. Trimming pared 6 bases from V and 0 bases from J, leaving 12 bases between. Germline lookup yields CDR1 MNHEY and CDR2 SVGAGI. DNA of the CDR3: TGTGCCAGCAGCCCCGACCTGCTAGCCAAAAACATTCAGTACTTC. It encodes CASSPDLLAKNIQYF.

V gene TRBV7-2 combines with J gene TRBJ2-1, with no clear D. Germline V gene data show CDR1 as SGHTA and CDR2 as FQGNSA. The V end lost 1 base, the J end lost 7 bases, and 14 bases lay between the germline ends. The CDR3 spans 15 residues. The CDR3 region has the DNA TGTGCCAGCAGCTTAGATCGGGCCAGGTTTAATGAGCAGTTCTTC. Its protein product is CASSLDRARFNEQFF.